This T cell receptor beta chain was found in a study of blood T cell repertoires in COVID-19 (dated by TCRdb to the early 2020s). At the level of the whole study: Samples from collaborators originated in the United States, Italy and Spain and spanned both the acute and convalescent phases of COVID-19. Where available, HLA class I and class II types were obtained from metadata supplied by the sample provider rather than from assay-based typing. The prospective study material was composed of cDNA or gDNA derived from T cells, B-cell-depleted T cells, or PBMCs. Samples came from the ongoing ImmuneRACE study (first 160 participants) plus 1,254 subjects from 6 global collaborators. The sample metadata nearly always contained a de-identified subject ID, COVID-19 status, age in years and sex. Subjects who had been exposed to COVID-19, were actively infected with it, or had recovered from it provided the deeply sampled blood TCRbeta repertoires that made up the dataset. The repertoires were made available in a free public database intended to serve as a resource for research on the immune response to SARS-CoV-2. Study-wide conclusions, independent of this receptor: How much clinical and demographic metadata was included differed by source and by participant, and the metadata was provided uncurated.

The immunoSEQ Assay, a bias-controlled multiplex PCR, was used to amplify TCRbeta CDR3 regions from genomic DNA. Under the source paper's analysis protocol: The number of nucleated cells in each sample was estimated from the amplification of reference gene primers within the assay. Sequence reads were collapsed and filtered to measure the absolute abundance of every unique TCRbeta CDR3 rearrangement. For each sample, productive Simpson clonality was calculated by taking the square root of Simpson's diversity index across productive rearrangements. TCRdb took over this immuneACCESS table, retaining in-frame rearrangements with V and J assigned. Such tables are incomplete; in checked studies, under half of the missing clones stem from an unresolved V gene, and the remainder is unexplained. That table furnishes V, J and clone size, whereas the DNA furnished D and trimming. The sample contains about 120,000 clones, roughly 80% of them found a single time. The ten largest make up roughly 6.2% of the sample.

As for this clone: Its cognate antigen has yet to be identified. No per-base quality is available; no much larger clone lies one base away.

From V the trimming removes 5 bases and from J it removes 6 bases, while the gene matches leave 14 bases of the junction unaccounted for. Spanning cysteine to phenylalanine, the CDR3 consists of 17 amino acids. The entry retains the CDR3 DNA only, 51 bases that are in frame from base 1. As encoded in the germline V gene, CDR1 is SGHNT while CDR2 is YENEEA. Collaborating institutions collected whole blood in K2EDTA tubes following their own protocols. For TCRbeta analysis, collaborators shipped samples in one of three forms: frozen whole blood, isolated PBMCs, or DNA extracted from either of those sample types.

The origin of this receptor is a man in his 70s with acute or convalescent COVID-19. The chain is made from TRBV11-3 and TRBJ2-3, and TRBD1 matches 10 of the central bases. The material sequenced was peripheral blood. In nucleotide form, the sequence is TGTGCCAGCAGCCCCCGTCCCCGGGACAGGGGAGTGGATACGCAGTATTTT. It translates to CASSPRPRDRGVDTQYF.